This T cell receptor beta chain was recorded in a study of memory CD4+ T cells and cytomegalovirus serostatus. About the research overall: Donors were healthy Belgian adults, under 10 CMV seropositive and approximately 25 seronegative.

Overall study results and limits: About two fifths of the roughly 150 known CMV-associated TCRbeta sequences appeared in CD4+ memory.

Germline V gene lookup returns CDR1 SNHLY and CDR2 FYNNEI. The V segment lost 4 bases and the J segment 2 bases; nucleotides outside the gene matches: 4. This CDR3 has 15 residues. Profiled with immunoSEQ multiplex PCR; TCRdb holds only in-frame clones, not every one. The sample gives about 61,000 clones, 75% to 85% of which show up once; over 0.7% is in the top ten. Single viable CD3+CD4+CD8-CD45RO+ cells were sorted as the memory CD4+ T cells. As regards this clone: Its antigen is currently unknown.

The J gene is TRBJ1-2, the V gene TRBV2, with TRBD1 matching over 10 bases. The clonotype was recovered from an adult in good health and CMV-seronegative. Sequencing was done on a sample of memory CD4+ T cells from blood. The CDR3 DNA reads as TGTGCCAGCAGTGGACAGGGGGCAAGCAACTATGGCTACACCTTC. It translates to CASSGQGASNYGYTF.